The T cell receptor (beta chain) under discussion was sequenced for a study of technical replicates of blood from a handful of donors. Assay used: immunoSEQ multiplex PCR; TCRdb lists only in-frame clones, some missing. The table lists nearly 80,000 clones, 90% to 95% of them singletons. This CDR3 is built from 14 residues. Germline CDR1 reads LNHDA; CDR2 reads SQIVND (reference sequence). V lost 9 bases to trimming and J lost 4 bases; unmatched junction nucleotides: 11. The receptor was isolated from a human donor in good health. The source material was T cells isolated from PBMCs. The chain combines TRBV19 with TRBJ1-2, with TRBD1 matching over 7 bases. The CDR3 reads CASEIPGQTYGYTF. In nucleotides, the CDR3 is TGTGCCAGCGAAATCCCGGGACAGACCTATGGCTACACCTTC.